These 9 T cell receptor beta chains were sequenced from one sample in a study of naive and memory T cell subsets. These TCRs are of unknown antigen specificity. Both TRBC1 and TRBC2 were covered by a beta constant-region primer of two equimolar oligonucleotides. Nested alpha and beta constant-region primers with the SP2 primer drove four PCR rounds on ligated cDNA. TCRdb passed the UMI-ligation and nested PCR reads through MiXCR, listing each CDR3 protein once. The sample carries under 150,000 distinct CDR3 sequences, approximately 20% recorded once. General study findings and limits: Possibly reflecting memory cells re-expressing CD45RA, a few larger clonotypes occurred in naive repertoires, especially CD8.

Material: naive CD8+ T cells from blood. These receptors originate from a human donor in good health.

This clonotype was picked up a small number of times. The rearrangement uses TRBV28 and TRBJ1-1; 7 bases are shared with TRBD1. Unmatched junction bases numbered 8, after V lost 5 bases and J lost 5 bases. Per the germline V gene, CDR1 is MDHEN and CDR2 is SYDVKM. This CDR3 has 14 amino acids. CDR3 amino acids: CASSQDRERTEAFF. CDR3 coding DNA: TGTGCCAGCAGTCAAGACAGGGAAAGGACTGAAGCTTTCTTT.

This clonotype was counted many times. The J gene is TRBJ2-6, the V gene TRBV7-6; 9 nucleotides match TRBD1. Germline assignment: CDR1 SGHVS and CDR2 FNYEAQ. V lost 3 bases, J lost 0 bases, and 6 bases stayed unmatched. This CDR3 comprises 18 residues. CDR3 DNA: TGTGCCAGCAGCTTCGCACGGGACAGGGCCTCTGGGGCCAACGTCCTGACTTTC. This translates into CASSFARDRASGANVLTF.

This clonotype was seen a handful of times. This chain links TRBV7-8 with TRBJ2-1; TRBD2 aligns across 7 bases. V lost 3 bases and J lost 9; bases outside the gene matches: 5. CDR3 length: 13 residues. Germline V lookup: CDR1 SGHVS, CDR2 FQNEAQ. DNA for the CDR3: TGTGCCAGCAGCTTGATGACTAGCTCTGAGCAGTTCTTC. Protein: CASSLMTSSEQFF.

The rearrangement uses TRBV6-5 and TRBJ2-2; unclear D gene. The CDR3 is 14 amino acids. From germline, CDR1 is MNHEY and CDR2 SVGAGI. Trimming removed 0 bases from V and 6 bases from J, with 8 bases in between. The CDR3 loop is CASSYSSSAGELFF. CDR3 nucleotide sequence: TGTGCCAGCAGTTACTCGTCGTCTGCCGGGGAGCTGTTTTTT.

This clonotype was picked up a small number of times. V usage is TRBV28 and J usage is TRBJ2-1; D is perhaps TRBD2 (6 bases). Germline CDR1 MDHEN, CDR2 SYDVKM. The V and J ends lost 5 bases and 5 bases respectively, with 10 bases between them. This CDR3 comprises 13 residues. In DNA form, the CDR3 reads TGTGCCAGCAGTGGGCGGGGCGACAATGAGCAGTTCTTC. This gives the protein CASSGRGDNEQFF. Filled out from reference TRBV28 and TRBJ2-1, the complete variable domain reads DVKVTQSSRYLVKRTGEKVFLECVQDMDHENMFWYRQDPGLGLRLIYFSYDVKMKEKGDIPEGYSVSREKKERFSLILESASTNQTSMYLCASSGRGDNEQFFGPGTRLTVL.

This chain connects TRBV7-8 to TRBJ2-3; D remains unclear. Trimming took off 3 bases at V and 1 base at J, with 8 bases between the two ends. This CDR3 comprises 14 residues. CDR1 is SGHVS and CDR2 is FQNEAQ in the germline V gene. CDR3 amino acids: CASSFGEGTDTQYF. CDR3 sequence (DNA): TGTGCCAGCAGCTTCGGCGAAGGCACAGATACGCAGTATTTT.

V and J are TRBV29-1 and TRBJ2-3, with a possible D match to TRBD2 (6 bases). The CDR3 sequence is 13 residues long. V shed 7 bases and J shed 1 base, with 12 bases lying between them. Germline V lookup: CDR1 SQVTM, CDR2 ANQGSEA. CDR3 nucleotide sequence: TGCAGCGCCCAGCGCGGGGGCACAGATACGCAGTATTTT. Protein sequence: CSAQRGGTDTQYF.

The chain's CDR3 is CASSAGTPANYGYTF. The CDR3 DNA reads TGTGCCAGCAGTGCCGGGACACCTGCTAACTATGGCTACACCTTC. The rearrangement links TRBV12-3 or TRBV12-4 to TRBJ1-2; D possibly corresponds to TRBD1 (6 bases). The CDR3 runs 15 residues. V was clipped by 5 bases and J by 0 bases, with 13 bases between them.

V gene TRBV6-5 combines with J gene TRBJ2-1; 8 bases align to TRBD2. V shed 2 bases and J 5 bases; nucleotides not matched to a gene: 11. This CDR3 is 17 amino acids long. In germline, CDR1 is MNHEY, CDR2 SVGAGI. The CDR3 DNA is TGTGCCAGCAGTTACGTCGGGAGGGACCACCACCACAATGAGCAGTTCTTC. Protein: CASSYVGRDHHHNEQFF.